Following are 13 T cell receptor beta chains from one sample sequenced in a study of cytomegalovirus exposure and HLA in healthy donors. The PCR ran on 60 Vbeta and 13 Jbeta primers. Profiled with immunoSEQ multiplex PCR; TCRdb holds only in-frame clones, not every one. The sample shows fewer than 200,000 clones, roughly 13% of them seen only once. Sequencing was performed on PBMCs. The receptors stem from a man aged 50-60 years in good health and CMV-seropositive.

Here the CDR3 reads CASTHGGQGYEQYV. DNA of the CDR3: TGTGCCAGCACCCACGGCGGACAGGGGTACGAGCAGTACGTC. The gene calls are TRBV6-5 and TRBJ2-7; 9 bases line up with TRBD1. With 7 bases clipped from V and 4 bases from J, the junction kept 8 bases outside the gene matches. Germline lookup yields CDR1 MNHEY and CDR2 SVGAGI. The CDR3 is 14 residues long.

This clone was observed a few times. The chain combines TRBV4-3 with TRBJ1-1, with D possibly TRBD1 on 6 matching bases. This CDR3 has 14 residues. Germline lookup yields CDR1 LGHNA and CDR2 YSLEER. V was trimmed by 9 bases and J by 1 base, leaving 15 bases between them. The CDR3 loop reads CARTAGVWNTEAFF. The CDR3 coding sequence is TGCGCCAGGACGGCAGGGGTCTGGAACACTGAAGCTTTCTTT.

This chain uses TRBV11-3 with TRBJ2-5, with 7 positions matching TRBD1. The J segment lost 5 bases and the V segment lost 6 bases, leaving 12 bases of the junction unmatched. CDR3 length equals 15 residues. Germline lookup yields CDR1 SGHNT and CDR2 YENEEA. DNA for the CDR3: TGTGCCAGCAGTCCAAGGGGCAGGGGGAAGGAGACCCAGTACTTC. Translated: CASSPRGRGKETQYF.

The chain combines TRBV28 with TRBJ2-7, with 9 bases aligning to TRBD1. This CDR3 has 15 residues. Germline assignment: CDR1 MDHEN and CDR2 SYDVKM. V lost 5 bases to trimming and J lost 4 bases; unmatched junction nucleotides: 9. CDR3 bases: TGTGCCAGCAGTGCCCCCGGGACAGGGATATACGAGCAGTACGTC. Protein product: CASSAPGTGIYEQYV.

This clone has just a few counts. The chain carries TRBV19 and TRBJ1-1; D remains ambiguous. Trimming left V 4 bases short and J 5 bases short, with 11 bases between. The germline V gene has CDR1 LNHDA and CDR2 SQIVND (reference sequence). This CDR3 is 13 amino acids long. The CDR3 region is CASSSRGGTEAFF. The CDR3 DNA reads TGTGCCAGTAGTAGCCGGGGAGGGACTGAAGCTTTCTTT.

The chain recombines TRBV7-8 with TRBJ2-7; D is unclear. CDR1 SGHVS and CDR2 FQNEAQ come from the germline V gene. Trimming pared 5 bases from V and 4 bases from J, leaving 9 bases between. The CDR3 is made up of 12 amino acids. The CDR3: CASSHDTYEQYV. The CDR3 bases are TGTGCCAGCAGCCATGACACTTACGAGCAGTACGTC.

This clone showed up just a few times. The gene calls are TRBV10-2 and TRBJ2-1, with a possible D match to TRBD2 (6 bases). Per the germline V gene, CDR1 is WSHSY and CDR2 is SAAADI. The V gene lost 4 bases and the J gene lost 5 bases, with 12 bases spanning the gap. The CDR3 runs 14 residues. CDR3 region: CASSASSGDNEQFF. DNA for the CDR3: TGCGCCAGCAGTGCTTCCTCGGGGGACAATGAGCAGTTCTTC.

The V and J genes are TRBV11-2 and TRBJ2-5; no clear D. The CDR3 is 15 amino acids. Looked up from germline, CDR1 is SGHAT and CDR2 is FQNNGV. V was trimmed by 0 bases and J by 5 bases, leaving 13 bases between them. CDR3 protein: CASSLDPLPGETQYF. The CDR3, as DNA: TGTGCCAGCAGCTTAGACCCCCTTCCCGGGGAGACCCAGTACTTC.

The rearrangement links TRBV7-9 to TRBJ1-4; D is unclear. From germline, CDR1 is SEHNR and CDR2 FQNEAQ (reference sequence). Trimming shortened V by 4 bases and J by 4 bases, and 10 bases separated the two germline ends. The CDR3 is 14 residues long. Here the CDR3 DNA reads TGTGCCAGCAGCTGGAGCCAGAGTAATGAAAAACTGTTTTTT. Translation: CASSWSQSNEKLFF.

This chain's CDR3 is CASSLRGEAVAITEAFF. CDR3 nucleotide sequence: TGTGCCAGCAGCCTCCGGGGGGAGGCAGTGGCGATCACTGAAGCTTTCTTT. The V and J genes are TRBV4-2 and TRBJ1-1; D may be TRBD1 (5 bases). The CDR3 has 17 residues. V shed 4 bases and J shed 4 bases, with 22 bases lying between them. Per germline, CDR1 LGHNA and CDR2 YNFKEQ.

The rearrangement joins TRBV2 to TRBJ1-1; no clear D gene. The CDR3 is 11 amino acids. From germline, CDR1 is SNHLY and CDR2 FYNNEI. V was pared by 0 bases and J by 8 bases, with 4 bases between. CDR3 sequence reads: CASSEALEAFF. The CDR3 DNA is TGTGCCAGCAGTGAAGCTCTCGAAGCTTTCTTT.

V is TRBV10-3 and J is TRBJ1-3; 7 nucleotides line up with TRBD1. J gave up 4 bases and V 2 bases, and 5 bases lay outside the gene matches. Germline V gene sequence: CDR1 ENHRY, CDR2 SYGVKD. The CDR3 sequence is 15 residues long. The CDR3 DNA sequence: TGTGCCATCAGTGAGACAGGGGTTACGGGAAACACCATATATTTT. This translates into CAISETGVTGNTIYF.

This chain uses TRBV5-1 with TRBJ1-1; unclear D gene. This CDR3 comprises 16 residues. V shed 4 bases and J shed 1 base, with 17 bases lying between them. Germline V gives CDR1 SGHRS, CDR2 YFSETQ. The DNA of the CDR3 is TGCGCCAGCAGCCCCGAAAACCCCAGCGGGAACACTGAAGCTTTCTTT. Protein: CASSPENPSGNTEAFF. The full variable domain, rest sourced from reference TRBV5-1 and TRBJ1-1, is KAGVTQTPRYLIKTRGQQVTLSCSPISGHRSVSWYQQTPGQGLQFLFEYFSETQRNKGNFPGRFSGRQFSNSRSEMNVSTLELGDSALYLCASSPENPSGNTEAFFGQGTRLTVV.